Below, one TCR beta chain is given with its context. Its antigen is unknown. Unique molecular identifiers were incorporated into the prepared TCRbeta library. A single record per CDR3 protein comes from TCRdb applying MiXCR to the PCR reads. The sample includes fewer than 400,000 distinct CDR3 sequences, around 20% of them seen just once. The sample originates from a study of T-cell reconstitution after alpha-beta-depleted transplantation in children. Study-wide results and limits: Most T-cell counts and diversity one year after the transplant came from T cells that were newly produced. The study traced high day-60 TCRbeta diversity in some patients to surviving recipient T cells and thymic progenitors. In patients about two months after transplant, alpha-beta T cells reportedly arose from several hundred expanded graft clones.

J was trimmed by 4 bases and V by 5 bases; bases with no gene match: 11. The germline V gene has CDR1 SEHNR and CDR2 FQNEAQ (reference sequence). The CDR3 loop spans 16 amino acids. The TCR comes from a male patient younger than 18 who had a stem cell transplant for acute lymphoblastic leukemia, so the T cells may come from the graft donor. The chain uses TRBV7-9 and TRBJ2-3, with 8 bases fitting TRBD2. The source was PBMCs, mostly from graft donor cells, collected 180 days after TCRalphabeta/CD19-depleted stem cell transplant. The CDR3 coding sequence is TGTGCCAGCAGCGATCCCGGGACTAGAGTACCAGATACGCAGTATTTT. It codes for CASSDPGTRVPDTQYF.